Following are 11 T cell receptor beta chains from one sample sequenced in a study of blood T cell repertoires in COVID-19. Produced via immunoSEQ multiplex PCR; TCRdb's table is partial and in-frame only. The table has about 220,000 clones, 84% seen once. The sequenced sample was peripheral blood. The receptors shown here come from a woman in her sixties or seventies who had recovered from COVID-19.

The V gene is TRBV2, the J gene TRBJ2-1; unclear D gene. V lost 4 bases to trimming and J lost 4 bases, with 5 bases between them. CDR1 and CDR2 (germline): SNHLY, FYNNEI. This CDR3 is built from 12 residues. Here the CDR3 DNA reads TGTGCCAGCAGTGTAGTGTACAATGAGCAGTTCTTC. This gives the protein CASSVVYNEQFF.

The rearrangement links TRBV19 to TRBJ2-1; 7 bases are a match to TRBD1. The CDR3 has 14 residues. Germline loops: CDR1 LNHDA, CDR2 SQIVND (reference sequence). Trimming cost V 5 bases and J 3 bases; bases outside gene matches: 4. The CDR3 region is CASSQGTVYNEQFF. The CDR3 DNA is TGTGCCAGTAGTCAAGGGACAGTCTACAATGAGCAGTTCTTC.

The chain couples TRBV5-4 to TRBJ2-5, with TRBD2 matching 13 bases. Unmatched junction bases numbered 6, after V lost 5 bases and J lost 5 bases. The CDR3 runs to 15 residues. CDR1 SGHNT and CDR2 YYREEE come from the germline V gene (reference sequence). CDR3 sequence reads: CASSAGTSGEETQYF. DNA for the CDR3: TGTGCCAGCAGTGCCGGGACTAGCGGGGAGGAGACCCAGTACTTC.

J is TRBJ2-5 and V is TRBV24-1; D call uncertain. Germline V gene lookup returns CDR1 KGHDR and CDR2 SFDVKD. The germline V and J ends were trimmed by 1 base and 3 bases, with 14 bases remaining between them. The CDR3 loop spans 16 amino acids. CDR3 in amino acids: CATSDLSQVREETQYF. DNA of the CDR3: TGTGCCACCAGTGATTTAAGCCAGGTAAGAGAAGAGACCCAGTACTTC.

The chain is built from TRBV7-2 and TRBJ1-2; possible D gene TRBD1, 5 bases. V was clipped by 1 base and J by 6 bases, with 6 bases between them. Germline CDR1 is SGHTA and CDR2 is FQGNSA. This CDR3 is 12 amino acids long. The CDR3 DNA reads TGTGCCAGCAGCTTAGAAGGGGATGGCTACACCTTC. Translated: CASSLEGDGYTF.

The chain has TRBV27 and TRBJ2-7; TRBD2 is a possible D gene (6 bases). Germline loops: CDR1 MNHEY, CDR2 SMNVEV (reference sequence). The V end lost 5 bases, the J end lost 2 bases, and 16 bases lay between the germline ends. This CDR3 comprises 15 residues. The CDR3 sequence: CASSPVGRTTYEQYF. The DNA of the CDR3 is TGTGCCAGCAGTCCCGTGGGCAGGACTACCTACGAGCAGTACTTC.

This clone was found many times. The V call is TRBV7-9, the J call TRBJ2-1; D is unresolved. This CDR3 spans 14 amino acids. The germline V and J ends were trimmed by 1 base and 1 base, with 5 bases remaining between them. Germline V gives CDR1 SEHNR, CDR2 FQNEAQ (reference sequence). The DNA for the CDR3 is TGTGCCAGCAGCTTAGGGCTTTCCTACAATGAGCAGTTCTTC. Its protein product is CASSLGLSYNEQFF.

The chain combines TRBV9 with TRBJ1-1; D is possibly TRBD1 (6 bases). The germline CDR1 and CDR2 sequences are SGDLS and YYNGEE. The CDR3 covers 14 residues. Trimming took off 4 bases at V and 5 bases at J, with 15 bases between the two ends. DNA of the CDR3: TGTGCCAGCAGCACTTCGACAGGAGGAACTGAAGCTTTCTTT. Its protein is CASSTSTGGTEAFF.

The chain uses TRBV2 and TRBJ2-7; TRBD2 is a possible D gene (5 bases). The CDR3 runs 14 residues. Germline CDR1 is SNHLY and CDR2 is FYNNEI. The V end was cut by 6 bases, the J end by 6 bases, with 18 bases between. The CDR3 region has the DNA TGTGCCAGCAGCGCGCTGGCGGTTGAGGGCGAGCAGTACTTC. Protein sequence: CASSALAVEGEQYF.

This chain uses TRBV15 with TRBJ2-1, with 13 bases aligning to TRBD2. The J segment lost 8 bases and the V segment lost 3 bases, leaving 7 bases of the junction unmatched. The CDR3 runs 16 residues. Germline CDR1 is LNHNV and CDR2 is YYDKDF (reference sequence). CDR3 loop: CATSSRLAGGRDEQFF. CDR3 DNA: TGTGCCACCAGCAGCAGACTAGCGGGGGGCAGGGATGAGCAGTTCTTC.

This sequence joins TRBV6-5 and TRBJ2-5; 12 bases map to TRBD2. The CDR3 extends over 15 amino acids. The trim removed 6 bases at V and 5 bases at J, leaving 7 bases unmatched. Looked up from germline, CDR1 is MNHEY and CDR2 is SVGAGI. The CDR3 coding sequence is TGTGCCAGCAGACGCCTAGCGGGGGGGCAGGAGACCCAGTACTTC. Amino acid sequence: CASRRLAGGQETQYF.